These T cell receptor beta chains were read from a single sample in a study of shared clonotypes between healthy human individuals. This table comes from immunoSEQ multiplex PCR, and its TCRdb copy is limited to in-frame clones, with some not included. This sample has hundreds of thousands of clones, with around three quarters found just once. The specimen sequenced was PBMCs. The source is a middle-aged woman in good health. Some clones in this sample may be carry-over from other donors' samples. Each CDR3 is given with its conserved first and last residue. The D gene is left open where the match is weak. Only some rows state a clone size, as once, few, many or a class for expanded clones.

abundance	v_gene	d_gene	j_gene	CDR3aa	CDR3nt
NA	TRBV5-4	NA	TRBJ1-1	CASSTRGGAEAFF	TGTGCCAGCAGCACCCGCGGCGGGGCTGAAGCTTTCTTT
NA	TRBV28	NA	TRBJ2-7	CASSLFGGSSYEQYF	TGTGCCAGCAGTTTGTTCGGGGGCAGCTCCTACGAGCAGTACTTC
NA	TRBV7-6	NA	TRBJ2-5	CASSPRSQETQYF	TGTGCCAGCAGCCCCCGCTCCCAAGAGACCCAGTACTTC
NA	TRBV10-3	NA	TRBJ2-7	CAIRALSGQEQYF	TGTGCCATCAGGGCACTTTCCGGTCAGGAGCAGTACTTC
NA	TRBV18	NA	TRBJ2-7	CASSPPYEQYF	TGTGCCAGCTCACCCCCCTACGAGCAGTACTTC
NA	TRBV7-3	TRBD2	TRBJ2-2	CASSPLAGASGELFF	TGTGCCAGCAGCCCATTAGCGGGAGCATCCGGGGAGCTGTTTTTT
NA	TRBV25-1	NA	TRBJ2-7	CASSDRTAGYEQYF	TGTGCCAGCAGTGATCGGACAGCGGGCTACGAGCAGTACTTC
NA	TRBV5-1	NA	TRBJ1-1	CASSFDGLNTEAFF	TGCGCCAGCAGCTTCGACGGCCTGAACACTGAAGCTTTCTTT
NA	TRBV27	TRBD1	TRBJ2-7	CASRDPGQGKVEQYF	TGTGCCAGCCGCGACCCGGGACAGGGGAAGGTAGAGCAGTACTTC
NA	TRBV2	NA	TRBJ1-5	CAGGSGTQPQHF	TGTGCCGGAGGGTCGGGGACTCAGCCCCAGCATTTT
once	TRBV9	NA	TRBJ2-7	CASSSDPSPVYEQYF	TGTGCCAGCAGCTCCGACCCGTCCCCCGTCTACGAGCAGTACTTC
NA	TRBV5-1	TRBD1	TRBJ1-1	CASSLTGTGATEAFF	TGCGCCAGCAGCCTGACCGGGACAGGGGCGACTGAAGCTTTCTTT
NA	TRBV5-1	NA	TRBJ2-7	CASSLAGQGFGEQYF	TGCGCCAGCAGCTTGGCCGGGCAGGGGTTCGGCGAGCAGTACTTC
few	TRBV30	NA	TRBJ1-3	CAWGTGPGGNTIYF	TGTGCCTGGGGCACAGGCCCTGGGGGAAACACCATATATTTT
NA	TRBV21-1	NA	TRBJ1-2	CASSNTRDRDYGYTF	TGTGCCAGCAGCAACACCCGGGACAGGGACTATGGCTACACCTTC
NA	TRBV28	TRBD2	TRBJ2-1	CASSPPGSRGASGSNYEQFF	TGTGCCAGCAGTCCCCCGGGCTCCAGGGGGGCTAGCGGGAGTAACTATGAGCAGTTCTTC
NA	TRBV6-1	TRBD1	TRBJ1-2	CASIRGGTGSGYTF	TGTGCCAGCATCAGGGGGGGGACAGGGAGTGGCTACACCTTC
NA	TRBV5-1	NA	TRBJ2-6	CASEGGLPGSGANVLTF	TGCGCCAGCGAGGGGGGACTCCCCGGCTCTGGGGCCAACGTCCTGACTTTC
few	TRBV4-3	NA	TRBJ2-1	CASSRVVGSGDNNEQFF	TGCGCCAGCAGCCGGGTGGTGGGTAGCGGAGATAACAATGAGCAGTTCTTC
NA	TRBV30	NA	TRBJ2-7	CAWSNGYEQYF	TGTGCCTGGAGCAACGGGTACGAGCAGTACTTC
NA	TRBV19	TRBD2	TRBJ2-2	CASSTGLAGATGELFF	TGTGCCAGTAGTACTGGACTAGCGGGAGCCACCGGGGAGCTGTTTTTT
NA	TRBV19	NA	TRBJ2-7	CASSMSVYEQYF	TGTGCCAGTAGTATGAGCGTCTACGAGCAGTACTTC
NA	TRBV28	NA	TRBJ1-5	CASRRRDINNQPQHF	TGTGCCAGCAGACGCCGGGACATTAACAATCAGCCCCAGCATTTT
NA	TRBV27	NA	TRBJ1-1	CASSLSGQIITEAFF	TGTGCCAGCAGTTTATCGGGACAAATAATCACTGAAGCTTTCTTT
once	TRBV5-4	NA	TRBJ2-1	CASSSALGGYSYNEQFF	TGTGCCAGCAGCTCCGCACTAGGAGGGTATTCCTACAATGAGCAGTTCTTC
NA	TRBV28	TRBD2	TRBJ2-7	CASSFGLAGVGQYF	TGTGCCAGCAGTTTCGGACTAGCGGGAGTTGGACAGTACTTC
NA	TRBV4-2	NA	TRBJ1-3	CASSQDDSGNTIYF	TGTGCCAGCAGCCAAGATGACTCTGGAAACACCATATATTTT
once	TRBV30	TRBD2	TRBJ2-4	CAWSVHRLAGGKNIQYF	TGTGCCTGGAGTGTACACCGACTAGCGGGAGGTAAAAACATTCAGTACTTC
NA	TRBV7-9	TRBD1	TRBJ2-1	CASSLVGQRINEQFF	TGTGCCAGCAGCTTGGTGGGACAGCGGATAAATGAGCAGTTCTTC
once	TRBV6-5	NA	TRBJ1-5	CASKKQPSSNQPQHF	TGTGCCAGCAAAAAACAGCCGAGTAGCAATCAGCCCCAGCATTTT
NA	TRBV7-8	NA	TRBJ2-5	CASSLGGVRQETQYF	TGTGCCAGCAGCTTAGGGGGAGTAAGACAAGAGACCCAGTACTTC
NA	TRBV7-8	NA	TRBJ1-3	CASSLGGGVLGNTIYF	TGTGCCAGCAGCTTAGGGGGCGGGGTGCTGGGAAACACCATATATTTT
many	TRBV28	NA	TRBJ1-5	CASSRGQIVGLDNQPQHF	TGTGCCAGCAGTCGGGGCCAGATAGTCGGCCTGGATAATCAGCCCCAGCATTTT
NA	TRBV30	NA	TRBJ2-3	CAWSGPPADTQYF	TGTGCCTGGAGCGGCCCGCCGGCAGATACGCAGTATTTT
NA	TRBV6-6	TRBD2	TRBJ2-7	CASSYRGLAETYEQYF	TGTGCCAGCAGTTATCGTGGACTAGCGGAGACCTACGAGCAGTACTTC
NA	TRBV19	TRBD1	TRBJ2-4	CASSIGQGVYIQYF	TGTGCCAGTAGTATAGGACAGGGGGTTTACATTCAGTACTTC
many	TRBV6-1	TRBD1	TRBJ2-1	CASSEYGTGFYNEQFF	TGTGCCAGCAGTGAATACGGGACAGGTTTCTACAATGAGCAGTTCTTC
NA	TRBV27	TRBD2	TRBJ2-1	CASSPGTSGSNEQFF	TGTGCCAGCAGTCCAGGGACTAGCGGGAGTAATGAGCAGTTCTTC
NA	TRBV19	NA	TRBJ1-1	CASSISANTEAFF	TGTGCCAGTAGTATATCCGCGAACACTGAAGCTTTCTTT
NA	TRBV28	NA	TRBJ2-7	CASSVVGELLEQYF	TGTGCCAGCTCAGTAGTGGGGGAGCTTCTCGAGCAGTACTTC
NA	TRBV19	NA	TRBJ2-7	CASSTGLNRYEQYF	TGTGCCAGTAGTACCGGACTGAACAGATACGAGCAGTACTTC
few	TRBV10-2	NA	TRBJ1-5	CASSEESAAANPLVSNQPQHF	TGCGCCAGCAGTGAGGAGTCGGCGGCAGCGAACCCCCTGGTAAGCAATCAGCCCCAGCATTTT
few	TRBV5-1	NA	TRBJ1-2	CASSLDTGVHGYTF	TGCGCCAGCAGCTTGGACACAGGAGTGCATGGCTACACCTTC
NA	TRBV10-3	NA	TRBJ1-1	CAISSDSVENTEAFF	TGTGCCATCAGTTCGGACAGCGTTGAGAACACTGAAGCTTTCTTT
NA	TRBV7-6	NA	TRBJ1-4	CASSLSIRQNEKLFF	TGTGCCAGCAGCTTATCAATACGACAAAATGAAAAACTGTTTTTT
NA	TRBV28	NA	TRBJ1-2	CASSLSQAYGYTF	TGTGCCAGCAGTTTATCACAGGCATATGGCTACACCTTC
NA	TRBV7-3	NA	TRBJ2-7	CASSTGKSSYEQYF	TGTGCCAGCAGCACCGGGAAAAGCTCCTACGAGCAGTACTTC
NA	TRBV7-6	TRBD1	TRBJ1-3	CASSSGQANSGNTIYF	TGTGCCAGCAGCTCCGGACAGGCCAACTCTGGAAACACCATATATTTT
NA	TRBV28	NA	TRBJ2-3	CASSFRGHGTDTQYF	TGTGCCAGCAGTTTTCGGGGACATGGCACAGATACGCAGTATTTT
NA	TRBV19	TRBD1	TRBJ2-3	CASSQGASDTQYF	TGTGCCAGTAGTCAGGGGGCCTCAGATACGCAGTATTTT
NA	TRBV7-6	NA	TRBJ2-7	CASSQTLGEQYF	TGTGCCAGCAGCCAAACGCTGGGAGAGCAGTACTTC
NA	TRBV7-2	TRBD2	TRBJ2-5	CASSLWLAGGGGETQYF	TGTGCCAGCAGCTTATGGCTAGCGGGAGGAGGTGGGGAGACCCAGTACTTC